The 23 T cell receptor beta chains below were found in one sample sequenced in a study of OX40 agonist ivuxolimab in advanced cancers. The protocol was immunoSEQ multiplex PCR, while the TCRdb copy is restricted to in-frame clones and leaves out a portion. The sample lists just over 50,000 clones, 60% to 80% seen once, with 2% to 2.5% in the top ten. This material consisted of CD4+ or CD8+ T cells sorted from blood, taken in a trial of the OX40 agonist ivuxolimab. The source is an adult with an advanced solid tumor such as melanoma, head and neck, liver or kidney cancer.

The chain has TRBV30 and TRBJ1-6; possibly TRBD1 for D (5 bases). In germline, CDR1 is GTSNPN, CDR2 SVGIG (reference sequence). This CDR3 has 15 residues. The V end lost 4 bases, the J end lost 8 bases, and 18 bases lay between the germline ends. The CDR3 spells CAWTSGGGGDSPLHF. The CDR3, as DNA: TGTGCCTGGACCTCCGGGGGGGGAGGGGATTCACCCCTCCACTTT.

The chain carries TRBV18 and TRBJ1-2; the D is unclear. V was cut by 6 bases and J by 5 bases, with 19 bases left in between. The CDR3 is 15 residues long. CDR1 and CDR2 (germline): KGHSH, LQKENI. In DNA, the CDR3 is TGTGCCAGCTCCCCCCCATCCAGGACTATATATGGCTACACCTTC. Translated: CASSPPSRTIYGYTF.

The chain carries TRBV5-5 and TRBJ2-7, with 9 bases fitting TRBD1. The CDR3 is 15 amino acids. V shed 0 bases, J shed 3 bases, and the junction held 4 bases outside the gene matches. Germline lookup yields CDR1 SGHKS and CDR2 YYEKEE (reference sequence). The CDR3, as DNA: TGTGCCAGCAGCTTGGGGGACAGGGTACGCTACGAGCAGTACTTC. Translated: CASSLGDRVRYEQYF.

The chain employs TRBV6-5 and TRBJ2-7; D gene uncertain. V was trimmed by 0 bases and J by 3 bases, leaving 9 bases between them. Germline V gene lookup returns CDR1 MNHEY and CDR2 SVGAGI. The CDR3 covers 14 residues. For the CDR3, the DNA is TGTGCCAGCAGTTACTCGGAACGTCTCTACGAGCAGTACTTC. Translated: CASSYSERLYEQYF.

This clone appeared once. This chain links TRBV12-5 with TRBJ1-2; D is unresolved. CDR1 and CDR2 from the germline V gene are LGHNT and FRNRAP. This CDR3 contains 14 residues. V gave up 7 bases and J gave up 2 bases, with 14 bases separating them. In DNA, the CDR3 is TGTGCTAGTGCCCTGGGATCTCCGAACTATGGCTACACCTTC. Its protein is CASALGSPNYGYTF.

Of note for this clone: Mismatch with germline at one junction end may stem from a read error. V and J are TRBV7-9 and TRBJ2-3, with TRBD2 matching over 10 bases. Germline loops: CDR1 SEHNR, CDR2 FQNEAQ (reference sequence). CDR3 size: 14 residues. CDR3 coding DNA: TGTGCCAGCAGCCTAGCGGGAGTTGCAGATACGCAGTATTTT. Its protein is CASSLAGVADTQYF.

The chain couples TRBV5-1 to TRBJ2-1, with 10 nucleotides matching TRBD1. The CDR3 spans 19 residues. After removal of 4 bases from V and 0 bases from J, the junction contained 13 bases not matched to a gene. Germline V CDR1 and CDR2: SGHRS, YFSETQ. CDR3: CASSKLRTGGLSSYNEQFF. CDR3 coding DNA: TGCGCCAGCAGCAAGCTGAGGACAGGGGGTCTGAGCTCCTACAATGAGCAGTTCTTC.

This chain links TRBV5-6 with TRBJ2-5; D is uncertain. The CDR3 has 13 residues. Germline V CDR1 and CDR2: SGHDT, YYEEEE. With 2 bases removed from V and 4 bases from J, the gap between germline ends came to 9 bases. The CDR3 DNA follows: TGTGCCAGCAGCTTCTATGACGTAGAGACCCAGTACTTC. Residues: CASSFYDVETQYF.

This clone turned up a few times. The genes are TRBV6-6 and TRBJ2-1, with D tentatively TRBD2 (5 bases). Trimming removed 6 bases from V and 4 bases from J, with 7 bases in between. CDR3 length: 12 amino acids. Germline values: CDR1 MNHNY, CDR2 SVGAGI (reference sequence). The CDR3 region has the DNA TGTGCCAGCAGGAGGGAGTACAATGAGCAGTTCTTC. Its translation is CASRREYNEQFF.

This chain joins TRBV19 and TRBJ2-7, with 7 bases identical to TRBD1. The CDR3 runs to 15 residues. The germline gives CDR1 LNHDA, CDR2 SQIVND (reference sequence). J gave up 6 bases and V 4 bases, and 12 bases lay outside the gene matches. CDR3 residues: CASSRDRAQVGEQYF. CDR3 DNA: TGTGCCAGTAGTAGAGACAGGGCCCAAGTTGGCGAGCAGTACTTC.

This clone was seen just once. The chain combines TRBV5-6 with TRBJ1-1; tentative D call: TRBD1 (6 bases). In germline, CDR1 is SGHDT, CDR2 YYEEEE. V was pared by 4 bases and J by 1 base, with 17 bases between. The CDR3 runs to 16 residues. The CDR3 spells CASSVIGGRGNTEAFF. CDR3 coding DNA: TGTGCCAGCAGCGTGATCGGGGGCAGGGGGAACACTGAAGCTTTCTTT.

This clone was seen many times. This chain links TRBV2 with TRBJ2-7; D is uncertain. Between the trimmed V and J ends, which lost 4 bases and 3 bases, there was a span of 7 bases. Germline CDR1 and CDR2: SNHLY and FYNNEI. The CDR3 has 12 amino acids. CDR3 DNA sequence: TGTGCCAGCAGTGTTCGCGACTACGAGCAGTACTTC. Translated: CASSVRDYEQYF.

The chain has TRBV6-1 and TRBJ2-7; D perhaps matches TRBD1 (7 bases). The CDR3 spans 14 residues. Looked up from germline, CDR1 is MNHNS and CDR2 is SASEGT. V was shortened by 2 bases and J by 6 bases, with 14 bases between the two germline ends. CDR3 amino acids: CASSERRDSAEQYF. The CDR3 nucleotides read TGTGCCAGCAGTGAAAGGCGGGACAGTGCCGAGCAGTACTTC.

Turning to this clone: The sample has other DNA sequences that encode this CDR3 too. The chain carries TRBV18 and TRBJ1-1; D call uncertain. Germline CDR1 KGHSH, CDR2 LQKENI. V gave up 3 bases and J gave up 1 base, with 6 bases separating them. This CDR3 region has 13 residues. The CDR3 loop reads CASSPGENTEAFF. The CDR3 DNA reads TGTGCCAGCTCACCTGGAGAGAACACTGAAGCTTTCTTT.

The chain carries TRBV29-1 and TRBJ1-4; TRBD1 might be the D (5 bases). The CDR3 has 13 amino acids. Germline V gives CDR1 SQVTM, CDR2 ANQGSEA. V was shortened by 4 bases and J by 8 bases, with 14 bases between the two germline ends. The CDR3 DNA is TGCAGCGTTGTTGGGACCATCGGGGAAAAACTGTTTTTT. It yields the protein CSVVGTIGEKLFF.

The chain recombines TRBV30 with TRBJ2-1; 12 bases align to TRBD2. Germline trimming cut 5 bases from V and 10 bases from J; bases unmatched to any gene: 0. The germline gives CDR1 GTSNPN, CDR2 SVGIG (reference sequence). The CDR3 is 11 residues long. DNA for the CDR3: TGTGCCTGGGGACTAGCGGGAGAGCAGTTCTTC. Residues: CAWGLAGEQFF.

CDR3 in DNA: TGTGCCAGCAGCTTGGACAGCTATGGCTACACCTTC. It codes for CASSLDSYGYTF. The chain joins TRBV5-4 to TRBJ1-2; unclear D gene. Germline CDR1 SGHNT, CDR2 YYREEE (reference sequence). V was trimmed by 0 bases and J by 4 bases, leaving 4 bases between them. The CDR3 extends over 12 amino acids. The complete variable domain, with remaining parts taken from reference TRBV5-4 and TRBJ1-2, reads ETGVTQSPTHLIKTRGQQVTLRCSSQSGHNTVSWYQQALGQGPQFIFQYYREEENGRGNFPPRFSGLQFPNYSSELNVNALELDDSALYLCASSLDSYGYTFGSGTRLTVV.

This clone was found a few times. The chain employs TRBV10-3 and TRBJ1-5; perhaps TRBD1 as D (5 bases). Looked up from germline, CDR1 is ENHRY and CDR2 is SYGVKD. The CDR3 has 12 residues. V shed 4 bases and J shed 6 bases, with 7 bases lying between them. The CDR3 here is CAISGGGQPQHF. CDR3 in DNA: TGTGCCATCAGTGGGGGGGGTCAGCCCCAGCATTTT.

The J gene is TRBJ2-7, the V gene TRBV19; D is tentatively TRBD1 or TRBD2 (7 bases each). The CDR3 loop spans 14 amino acids. CDR1 LNHDA and CDR2 SQIVND come from the germline V gene (reference sequence). The V end was cut by 3 bases, the J end by 5 bases, with 14 bases between. CDR3: CASSIQGGPHEQYF. The CDR3 nucleotides read TGTGCCAGTAGTATCCAGGGGGGGCCACACGAGCAGTACTTC.

The genes are TRBV7-9 and TRBJ2-5; TRBD2 matches at 7 bases. Germline CDR1 reads SEHNR; CDR2 reads FQNEAQ (reference sequence). The CDR3 is made up of 14 amino acids. V shed 3 bases, J shed 1 base, and the junction held 2 bases outside the gene matches. CDR3 nucleotides: TGTGCCAGCAGCTTTACTAGCGTCCAAGAGACCCAGTACTTC. Its translation is CASSFTSVQETQYF.

This clone turned up a few times. J is TRBJ2-7 and V is TRBV7-9, with D perhaps TRBD1 (6 bases). This CDR3 contains 15 residues. V lost 4 bases and J 3 bases, leaving 16 bases between the germline ends. Germline CDR1 SEHNR, CDR2 FQNEAQ (reference sequence). CDR3 in DNA: TGTGCCAGCAGCTCTGGACGACAGGCCCACTACGAGCAGTACTTC. It specifies CASSSGRQAHYEQYF.

The table lists this clone with a count of one. This sequence joins TRBV10-3 and TRBJ1-5; TRBD1 is a possible D gene (6 bases). The CDR3 has 14 residues. The V and J ends lost 3 bases and 5 bases respectively, with 11 bases between them. Germline V gene lookup returns CDR1 ENHRY and CDR2 SYGVKD. The CDR3 is CAISDGQPYQPQHF. The DNA for the CDR3 is TGTGCCATCAGTGATGGACAGCCCTATCAGCCCCAGCATTTT.

This clone showed up just a few times. The chain uses TRBV2 and TRBJ2-7; TRBD2 matches 7 bases. The germline CDR1 and CDR2 sequences are SNHLY and FYNNEI. With V trimmed by 6 bases and J by 2 bases, 1 base remained unmatched. The CDR3 sequence is 12 residues long. The CDR3 spells CASRAGTYEQYF. The CDR3 nucleotides read TGTGCCAGCAGAGCGGGAACCTACGAGCAGTACTTC.